This T cell receptor (beta chain) was sequenced in a study of blood T cell repertoires in COVID-19. Study-wide background: Spain, Italy and the United States supplied samples that represented acute and convalescent COVID-19. Sources were T cells, B-cell-depleted T cells, or PBMCs; the material itself was cDNA or gDNA.

Authors' processing steps: Cell counts per sample came from amplifying reference gene primers. Generated by immunoSEQ multiplex PCR, the TCRdb table keeps only in-frame clones and is missing some. The DNA gave D and trimming, while V, J and clone size come from that table. The sample holds about 250,000 clones, 85% to 90% seen once. CDR1 is PRHDT and CDR2 is FYEKMQ in the germline V gene (reference sequence). The CDR3 length is 14 residues. V was clipped by 4 bases and J by 0 bases, with 10 bases between them. The table lists this clone with many counts. The sample consisted of peripheral blood. The chain is built from TRBV13 and TRBJ2-7; D unresolved. The TCR originated in a man of 80 years or more with acute or convalescent COVID-19. CDR3 in DNA: TGTGCCAGCAGCTCGAGAGCCGTCTCCTACGAGCAGTACTTC. This translates into CASSSRAVSYEQYF.